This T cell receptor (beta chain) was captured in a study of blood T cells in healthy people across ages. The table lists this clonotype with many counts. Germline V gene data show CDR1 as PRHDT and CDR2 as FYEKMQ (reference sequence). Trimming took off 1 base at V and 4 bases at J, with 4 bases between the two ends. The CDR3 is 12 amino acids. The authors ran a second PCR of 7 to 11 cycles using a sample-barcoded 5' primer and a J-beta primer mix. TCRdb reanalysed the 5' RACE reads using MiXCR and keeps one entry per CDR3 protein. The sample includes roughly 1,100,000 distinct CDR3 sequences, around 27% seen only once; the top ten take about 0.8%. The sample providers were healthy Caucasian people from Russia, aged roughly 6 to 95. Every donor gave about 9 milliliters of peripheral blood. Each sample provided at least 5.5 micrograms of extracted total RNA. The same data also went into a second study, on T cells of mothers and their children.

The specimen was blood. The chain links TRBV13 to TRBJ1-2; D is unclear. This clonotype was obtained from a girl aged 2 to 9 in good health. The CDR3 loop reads CASSLVSYGYTF. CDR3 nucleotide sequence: TGTGCCAGCAGCTTAGTCAGCTATGGCTACACCTTC.